A single TCR beta chain is shown here with its context. These data are taken from a study of blood T cell repertoires in COVID-19. About the research overall: The United States, Italy and Spain provided the acute and convalescent COVID-19 samples. Sources were T cells, B-cell-depleted T cells, or PBMCs; the material itself was cDNA or gDNA.

In the study's own analysis: Scientists estimated how many nucleated cells there were by amplifying reference gene primers. The protocol was immunoSEQ multiplex PCR, while the TCRdb copy is restricted to in-frame clones and leaves out a portion. V and J calls plus clone size are reproduced from that table; the DNA served to infer D and trimming. The sample yields over 200,000 clones, less than 90% seen once. The sample was peripheral blood. This TCR was recovered from a woman over 75 with active or convalescent COVID-19.

The CDR3 is CASSQDFSGRREDTQYF. CDR3 DNA: TGTGCCAGCAGCCAAGATTTTAGCGGGAGACGAGAAGATACGCAGTATTTT. The chain has TRBV14 and TRBJ2-3; TRBD2 aligns across 9 bases. The germline V gene encodes CDR1 SGHDN and CDR2 FVKESK. J gave up 5 bases and V 0 bases, and 9 bases lay outside the gene matches. This CDR3 has 17 residues.